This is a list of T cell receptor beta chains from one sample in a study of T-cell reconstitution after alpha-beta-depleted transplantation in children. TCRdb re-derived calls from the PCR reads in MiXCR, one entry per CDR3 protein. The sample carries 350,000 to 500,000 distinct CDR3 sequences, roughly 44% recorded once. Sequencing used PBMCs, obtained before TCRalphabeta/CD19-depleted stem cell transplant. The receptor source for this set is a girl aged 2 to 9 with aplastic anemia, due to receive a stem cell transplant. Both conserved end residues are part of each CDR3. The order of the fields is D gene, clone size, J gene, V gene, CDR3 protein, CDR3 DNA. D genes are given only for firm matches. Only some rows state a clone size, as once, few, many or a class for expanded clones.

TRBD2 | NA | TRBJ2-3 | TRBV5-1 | CASSFTSGPTDTQYF | TGCGCCAGCAGTTTTACTAGCGGGCCCACAGATACGCAGTATTTT
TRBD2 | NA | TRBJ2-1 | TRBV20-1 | CSASLAGGPNNEQFF | TGCAGTGCTAGCCTAGCGGGAGGTCCAAACAATGAGCAGTTCTTC
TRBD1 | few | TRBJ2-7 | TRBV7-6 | CASSLLDRVREQYF | TGTGCCAGCAGCTTACTTGACAGGGTACGCGAGCAGTACTTC
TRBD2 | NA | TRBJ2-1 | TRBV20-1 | CSARDYGRAVNEQFF | TGCAGTGCTAGAGATTACGGGAGGGCCGTAAATGAGCAGTTCTTC
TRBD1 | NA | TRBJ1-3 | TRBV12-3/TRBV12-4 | CASRSTGKSGNTIYF | TGTGCCAGCAGGTCGACAGGGAAGAGTGGAAACACCATATATTTT
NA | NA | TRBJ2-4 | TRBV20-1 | CSASPARGKNIQYF | TGCAGTGCTTCCCCGGCGAGGGGGAAAAACATTCAGTACTTC
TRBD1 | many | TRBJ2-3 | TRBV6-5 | CASSRSPGQGTDTQYF | TGTGCCAGCAGTCGCTCCCCGGGACAGGGCACAGATACGCAGTATTTT
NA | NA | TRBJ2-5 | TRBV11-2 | CASSPARQGQETQYF | TGTGCCAGCAGCCCAGCCCGGCAGGGCCAAGAGACCCAGTACTTC
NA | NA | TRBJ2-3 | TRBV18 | CASSPFEAVDTQYF | TGTGCCAGCTCACCCTTCGAAGCGGTAGATACGCAGTATTTT
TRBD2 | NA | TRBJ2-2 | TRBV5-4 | CASSPPAGGPPGELFF | TGTGCCAGCAGCCCCCCTGCGGGAGGGCCCCCCGGGGAGCTGTTTTTT
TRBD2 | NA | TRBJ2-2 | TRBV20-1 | CSAARTSGNTGELFF | TGCAGTGCAGCTAGGACTAGCGGGAACACCGGGGAGCTGTTTTTT
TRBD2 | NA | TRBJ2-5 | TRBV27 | CASSSTSGSRWETQYF | TGTGCCAGCAGTTCTACTAGCGGGAGTCGTTGGGAGACCCAGTACTTC
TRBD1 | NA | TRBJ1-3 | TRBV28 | CASSYTGTGFRNTIYF | TGTGCCAGCAGTTACACCGGGACAGGGTTCAGAAACACCATATATTTT
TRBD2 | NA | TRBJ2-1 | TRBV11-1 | CASQRAGEDNEQFF | TGTGCCAGCCAGAGGGCGGGAGAGGACAATGAGCAGTTCTTC
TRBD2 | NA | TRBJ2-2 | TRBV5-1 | CASSFSGPDTGELFF | TGCGCCAGCAGCTTTAGCGGGCCGGACACCGGGGAGCTGTTTTTT
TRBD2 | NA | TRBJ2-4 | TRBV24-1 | CATSDPDGLAGLGGAKNIQYF | TGTGCCACCAGTGATCCCGATGGACTAGCGGGTCTCGGAGGAGCCAAAAACATTCAGTACTTC
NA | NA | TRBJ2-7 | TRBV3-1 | CASSLVGWEQYF | TGTGCCAGCAGCTTGGTGGGCTGGGAGCAGTACTTC
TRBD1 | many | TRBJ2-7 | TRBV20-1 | CSASRGTGDGEQYF | TGCAGTGCTAGTCGGGGGACAGGGGACGGCGAGCAGTACTTC
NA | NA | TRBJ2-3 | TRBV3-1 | CASSQTRTDTQYF | TGTGCCAGCAGCCAGACACGCACAGATACGCAGTATTTT
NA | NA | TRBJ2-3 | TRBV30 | CACPSISYRGDLF | TGTGCCTGCCCCTCGATAAGCTATCGCGGGGACCTTTTT
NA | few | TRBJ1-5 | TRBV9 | CASSVWADSNQPQHF | TGTGCCAGCAGCGTATGGGCAGATAGCAATCAGCCCCAGCATTTT
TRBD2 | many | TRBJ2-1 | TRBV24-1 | CATSDFASGRPSSYNEQFF | TGTGCCACCAGTGATTTTGCTAGCGGGAGGCCGAGCTCCTACAATGAGCAGTTCTTC
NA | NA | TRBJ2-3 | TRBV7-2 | CASSAGVTDTQYF | TGTGCCAGCAGCGCCGGGGTCACAGATACGCAGTATTTT
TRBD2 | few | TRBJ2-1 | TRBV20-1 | CSARDGFAGLAGTYEQFF | TGCAGTGCTAGAGATGGTTTCGCGGGACTAGCGGGCACCTACGAGCAGTTCTTC
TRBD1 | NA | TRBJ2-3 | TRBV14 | CASSPRDRSFTDTQYF | TGTGCCAGCAGCCCCCGGGACAGGTCTTTTACAGATACGCAGTATTTT
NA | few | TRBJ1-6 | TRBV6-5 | CASSYQISSYNSPLHF | TGTGCCAGCAGTTACCAGATTAGCTCCTATAATTCACCCCTCCACTTT
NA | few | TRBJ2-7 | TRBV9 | CASSVDGSGRYEQYF | TGTGCCAGCAGCGTAGACGGTTCCGGGCGCTACGAGCAGTACTTC
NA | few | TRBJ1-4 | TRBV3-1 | CASSQERQGERSATTNEKLFF | TGTGCCAGCAGCCAAGAGCGCCAGGGCGAAAGATCAGCTACAACTAATGAAAAACTGTTTTTT
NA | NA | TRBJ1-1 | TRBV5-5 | CASTPGGHMNTEAFF | TGTGCCAGCACCCCCGGGGGCCATATGAACACTGAAGCTTTCTTT
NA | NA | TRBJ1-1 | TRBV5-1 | CASSLARGAITEAFF | TGCGCCAGCAGCTTGGCCAGGGGTGCGATCACTGAAGCTTTCTTT
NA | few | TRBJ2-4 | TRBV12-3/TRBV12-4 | CTSSFEDVRGTKNIQYF | TGTACCAGCAGTTTTGAAGACGTCAGGGGAACTAAAAACATTCAGTACTTC
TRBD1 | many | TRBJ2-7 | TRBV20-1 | CSARGPGTDDYEQYF | TGCAGTGCTAGAGGCCCCGGGACAGACGACTACGAGCAGTACTTC
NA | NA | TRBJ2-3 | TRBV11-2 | CASSSSVGGWGSTDTQYF | TGTGCCAGCAGCTCCTCAGTCGGGGGTTGGGGGAGCACAGATACGCAGTATTTT
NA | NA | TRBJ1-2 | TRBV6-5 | CASSYSSVPYGYTF | TGTGCCAGCAGTTACTCGAGCGTCCCCTATGGCTACACCTTC
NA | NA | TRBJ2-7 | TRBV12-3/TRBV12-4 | CASSIYNRGEQYF | TGTGCCAGCAGTATCTATAACCGAGGCGAGCAGTACTTC
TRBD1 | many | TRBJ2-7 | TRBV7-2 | CASSLRDRGYEQYF | TGTGCCAGCAGCTTACGGGACAGGGGCTACGAGCAGTACTTC